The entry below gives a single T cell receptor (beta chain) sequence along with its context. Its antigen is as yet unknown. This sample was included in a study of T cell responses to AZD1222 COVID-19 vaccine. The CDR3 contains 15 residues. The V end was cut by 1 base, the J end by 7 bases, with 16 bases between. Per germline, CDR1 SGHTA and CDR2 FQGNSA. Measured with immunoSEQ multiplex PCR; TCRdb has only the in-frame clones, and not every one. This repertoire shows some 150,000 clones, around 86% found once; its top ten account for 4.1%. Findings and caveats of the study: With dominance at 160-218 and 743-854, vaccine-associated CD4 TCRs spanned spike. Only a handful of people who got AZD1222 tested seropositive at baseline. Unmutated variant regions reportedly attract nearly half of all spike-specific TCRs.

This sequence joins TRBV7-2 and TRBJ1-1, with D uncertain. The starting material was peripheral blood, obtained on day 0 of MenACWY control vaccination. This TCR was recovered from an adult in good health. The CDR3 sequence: CASSLDQFFEGEAFF. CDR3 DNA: TGTGCCAGCAGCTTAGATCAGTTCTTTGAGGGTGAAGCTTTCTTT.